This T cell receptor (beta chain) was profiled in a study of blood T cell repertoires in COVID-19. Background on the study: T cells, B-cell-depleted T cells, or PBMCs provided the cDNA or gDNA that served as material.

This clone was seen only once. The CDR3 length is 14 residues. V lost 4 bases, J lost 5 bases, and 5 bases stayed unmatched. The germline V gene encodes CDR1 SGHTA and CDR2 FQGNSA. Method: immunoSEQ multiplex PCR; TCRdb's copy keeps in-frame clones and lacks some. Of 100,000 or so clones detected, 87% appear once; the ten largest clones hold 2% to 2.5%. The chain combines TRBV7-2 with TRBJ2-7, with 10 bases fitting TRBD1. The specimen was peripheral blood. The source is a man aged 45-65 years with active COVID-19. CDR3 protein: CASSSGTGADEQYF. The CDR3 bases are TGTGCCAGCAGCTCCGGGACAGGGGCCGACGAGCAGTACTTC.